These T cell receptor beta chains were read from a single sample in a study of T cell repertoires in cytomegalovirus infection. MiXCR, applied by TCRdb to the reads, yields one record per CDR3 protein. The sample consists of more than 400,000 distinct CDR3 sequences, about 25% of them appearing once. The source material was PBMCs. These TCRs come from a human donor in good health (CMV status not recorded). Some clones in this sample may be carry-over from other donors' samples. The conserved cysteine and the conserved F or W are not part of the CDR3 here.

TRBV6-2/TRBV6-3,TRBJ2-1,ASSPWDEQF
TRBV7-3,TRBJ1-1,ASSLTGQGAGEAF
TRBV6-4,TRBJ2-2,ASSDFASGELF
TRBV20-1,TRBJ1-4,SAYNEKLF
TRBV12-3/TRBV12-4,TRBJ2-2,ASSLIGGELF
TRBV29-1,TRBJ1-1,SVVSGAHTEAF
TRBV27,TRBJ1-1,ASSQGRRIDTEAF
TRBV3-1,TRBJ2-1,ASSQIARRENEQF
TRBV7-6,TRBJ2-5,ASSYTSGTEETQY
TRBV6-6,TRBJ2-1,AGSYSPRGAEQF
TRBV12-3/TRBV12-4,TRBJ2-5,ASSLVKGARETQY
TRBV7-2,TRBJ2-3,ASSRDRPSTDTQY
TRBV2,TRBJ2-4,ASSGRFSGSGIQY
TRBV27,TRBJ2-1,ASSLWEGRFDEQF
TRBV6-8,TRBJ1-1,ASSRMMLGNTEAF
TRBV7-2,TRBJ1-2,ASSPRGAGSYGYT